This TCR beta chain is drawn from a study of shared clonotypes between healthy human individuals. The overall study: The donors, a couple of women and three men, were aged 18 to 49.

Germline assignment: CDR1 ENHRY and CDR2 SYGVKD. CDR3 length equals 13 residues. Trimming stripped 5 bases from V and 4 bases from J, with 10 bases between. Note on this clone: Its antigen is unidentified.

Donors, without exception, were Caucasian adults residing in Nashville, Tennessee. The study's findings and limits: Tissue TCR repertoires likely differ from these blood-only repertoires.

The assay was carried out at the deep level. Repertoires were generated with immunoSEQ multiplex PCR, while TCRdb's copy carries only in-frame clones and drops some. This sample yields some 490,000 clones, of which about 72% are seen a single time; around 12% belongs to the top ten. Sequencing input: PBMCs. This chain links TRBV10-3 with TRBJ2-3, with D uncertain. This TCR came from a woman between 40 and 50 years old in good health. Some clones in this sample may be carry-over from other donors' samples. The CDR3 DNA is TGTGCCATCAGTCACGAGGAGTCAGATACGCAGTATTTT. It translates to CAISHEESDTQYF.